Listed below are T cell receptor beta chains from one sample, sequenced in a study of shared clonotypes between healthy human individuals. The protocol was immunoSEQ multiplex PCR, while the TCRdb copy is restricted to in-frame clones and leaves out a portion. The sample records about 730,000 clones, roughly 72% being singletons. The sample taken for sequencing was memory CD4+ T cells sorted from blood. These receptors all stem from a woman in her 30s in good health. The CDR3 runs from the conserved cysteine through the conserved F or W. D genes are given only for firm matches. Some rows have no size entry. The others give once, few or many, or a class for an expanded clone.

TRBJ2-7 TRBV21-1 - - CASSKLERARPYEQYF TGTGCCAGCAGCAAACTTGAAAGGGCCAGACCCTACGAGCAGTACTTC
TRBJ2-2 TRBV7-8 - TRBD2 CASSLTSGETGELFF TGTGCCAGCAGCTTAACTAGCGGGGAGACCGGGGAGCTGTTTTTT
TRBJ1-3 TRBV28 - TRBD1 CASSATGVVGNTIYF TGTGCCAGCAGTGCCACAGGGGTAGTAGGAAACACCATATATTTT
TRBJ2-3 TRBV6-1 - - CASSDLSPDTQYF TGTGCCAGCAGTGACCTTTCACCAGATACGCAGTATTTT
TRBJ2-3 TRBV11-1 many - CASSPRTETSTDTQYF TGTGCCAGCAGCCCTCGGACTGAGACTAGCACAGATACGCAGTATTTT
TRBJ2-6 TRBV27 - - CASSLYSGANVLTF TGTGCCAGCAGTTTATACTCTGGGGCCAACGTCCTGACTTTC
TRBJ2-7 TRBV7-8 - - CASSLLLAYEQYF TGTGCCAGCAGCTTATTACTAGCTTACGAGCAGTACTTC
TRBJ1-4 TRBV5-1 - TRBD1 CASGQGQGVNEKLFF TGCGCCAGCGGGCAGGGACAGGGCGTTAATGAAAAACTGTTTTTT
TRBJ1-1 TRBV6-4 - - CASHKTGRTEAFF TGTGCCAGCCATAAAACAGGGAGGACTGAAGCTTTCTTT
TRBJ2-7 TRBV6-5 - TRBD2 CASSASGKHRYEQYF TGTGCCAGCAGTGCTAGCGGGAAACATAGGTACGAGCAGTACTTC
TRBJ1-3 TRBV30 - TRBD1 CAWSVSGTAGNTIYF TGTGCCTGGAGTGTAAGTGGGACAGCCGGAAACACCATATATTTT
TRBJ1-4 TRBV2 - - CASSSQGLTNEKLFF TGTGCCAGCAGTTCGCAGGGTTTAACTAATGAAAAACTGTTTTTT
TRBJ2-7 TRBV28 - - CASSLRLHPGEQYF TGTGCCAGCAGTTTACGGCTCCACCCTGGGGAGCAGTACTTC
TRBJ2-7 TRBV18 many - CASSPRDLAAAQEQYF TGTGCCAGCTCTCCAAGAGACTTAGCCGCTGCGCAAGAGCAGTACTTC
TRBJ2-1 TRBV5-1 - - CASSLLPERVRYNEQFF TGCGCCAGCAGCTTGTTGCCGGAGCGGGTTCGGTACAATGAGCAGTTCTTC
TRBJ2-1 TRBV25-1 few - CASSESKAGRSYNEQFF TGTGCCAGCAGTGAATCCAAAGCGGGCCGCTCCTACAATGAGCAGTTCTTC
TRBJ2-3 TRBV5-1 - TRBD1 CASSVGQGASTDTQYF TGCGCCAGCAGCGTAGGACAGGGGGCCAGTACAGATACGCAGTATTTT
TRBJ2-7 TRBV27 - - CASRTRYEQYF TGTGCCAGCAGGACCAGATACGAGCAGTACTTC
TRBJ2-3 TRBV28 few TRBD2 CASSLAATSGTDTQYF TGTGCCAGCAGTTTAGCCGCGACTAGCGGGACCGATACGCAGTATTTT
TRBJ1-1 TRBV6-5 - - CASSDRTYWTEAFF TGTGCCAGCAGTGACCGGACTTATTGGACTGAAGCTTTCTTT
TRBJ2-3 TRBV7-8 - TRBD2 CASSLASGSRDTQYF TGTGCCAGCAGCCTTGCTAGCGGGAGTAGAGATACGCAGTATTTT
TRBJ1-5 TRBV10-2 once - CASRDRSNQPQHF TGCGCCAGCCGGGACCGTAGCAATCAGCCCCAGCATTTT
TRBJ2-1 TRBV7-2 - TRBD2 CASSVPKGGSIHEQFF TGTGCCAGCAGCGTCCCTAAGGGCGGGAGTATCCATGAGCAGTTCTTC
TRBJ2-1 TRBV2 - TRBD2 CASSRAGASNEQFF TGTGCCAGCAGTAGAGCGGGAGCCTCCAATGAGCAGTTCTTC
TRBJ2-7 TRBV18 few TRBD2 CASSDWREVHEQYF TGTGCCAGCTCAGACTGGCGGGAGGTCCACGAGCAGTACTTC
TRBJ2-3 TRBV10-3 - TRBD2 CAIKNLEAERECRDTQYF TGTGCCATCAAAAACCTAGAGGCGGAGCGGGAATGTAGAGATACGCAGTATTTT
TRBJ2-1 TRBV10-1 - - CASSPAAGSSYNEQFF TGCGCCAGCAGTCCCGCGGCGGGAAGCTCCTACAATGAGCAGTTCTTC
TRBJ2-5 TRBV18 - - CASSPEGETQYF TGTGCCAGCTCACCAGAGGGAGAGACCCAGTACTTC
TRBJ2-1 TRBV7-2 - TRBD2 CASSLSGRGTSGGNEQFF TGTGCCAGCAGCCTCTCCGGGCGGGGGACTAGCGGGGGCAATGAGCAGTTCTTC
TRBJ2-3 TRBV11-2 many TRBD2 CASSLGLAGEVLGRDTQYF TGTGCCAGCAGCTTAGGACTAGCGGGAGAGGTCCTTGGAAGAGATACGCAGTATTTT
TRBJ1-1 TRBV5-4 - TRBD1 CASSYRDSEAFF TGTGCCAGCAGCTACCGGGACAGTGAAGCTTTCTTT
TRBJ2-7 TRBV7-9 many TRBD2 CASSKESGGSEQYF TGTGCCAGCAGCAAGGAATCGGGAGGATCCGAGCAGTACTTC
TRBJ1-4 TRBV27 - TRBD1 CASSLAPGGQRNEKLFF TGTGCCAGCAGTCTAGCCCCCGGGGGACAGAGAAATGAAAAACTGTTTTTT
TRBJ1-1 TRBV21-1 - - CASSKSSVNTEAFF TGTGCCAGCAGCAAATCCAGTGTGAACACTGAAGCTTTCTTT
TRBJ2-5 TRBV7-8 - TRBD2 CASSTRTSGMGETQYF TGTGCCAGCAGCACAAGGACTAGCGGGATGGGGGAGACCCAGTACTTC
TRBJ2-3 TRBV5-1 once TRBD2 CASRSGLAGSGADTQYF TGCGCCAGCAGATCCGGACTAGCGGGATCCGGGGCAGATACGCAGTATTTT
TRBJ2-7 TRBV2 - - CASRDVGGSYEQYF TGTGCCAGCAGGGATGTGGGCGGCTCCTACGAGCAGTACTTC
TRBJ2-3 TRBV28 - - CASSSPGWKGAQYF TGTGCCAGCAGTTCCCCGGGCTGGAAGGGTGCGCAGTATTTT
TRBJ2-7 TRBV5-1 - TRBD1 CASSLAQGAGEQYF TGCGCCAGCAGCTTGGCCCAGGGGGCAGGCGAGCAGTACTTC
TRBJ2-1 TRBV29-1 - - CSVRSARIHEQFF TGCAGCGTCCGCTCGGCCCGAATCCATGAGCAGTTCTTC
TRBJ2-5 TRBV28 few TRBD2 CASSLAGRGLETQYF TGTGCCAGCAGTTTGGCTGGGAGGGGTTTAGAGACCCAGTACTTC
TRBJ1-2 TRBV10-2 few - CASSGTGDYGYTF TGCGCCAGCAGTGGGACCGGGGACTATGGCTACACCTTC
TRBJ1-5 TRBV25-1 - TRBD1 CASSESEDRYLSSCF TGTGCCAGCAGTGAATCCGAGGACAGGTATTTAAGTTCATGTTTT
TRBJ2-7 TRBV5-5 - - CASSPYVGGGYEQYF TGTGCCAGCAGCCCCTATGTGGGAGGAGGCTACGAGCAGTACTTC
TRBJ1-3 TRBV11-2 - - CASSLVPGAGNTIYF TGTGCCAGCAGCTTAGTTCCTGGTGCGGGAAACACCATATATTTT
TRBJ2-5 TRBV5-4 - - CASSLAGGTHKGTQYF TGTGCCAGCAGCTTGGCCGGCGGCACCCATAAGGGGACCCAGTACTTC